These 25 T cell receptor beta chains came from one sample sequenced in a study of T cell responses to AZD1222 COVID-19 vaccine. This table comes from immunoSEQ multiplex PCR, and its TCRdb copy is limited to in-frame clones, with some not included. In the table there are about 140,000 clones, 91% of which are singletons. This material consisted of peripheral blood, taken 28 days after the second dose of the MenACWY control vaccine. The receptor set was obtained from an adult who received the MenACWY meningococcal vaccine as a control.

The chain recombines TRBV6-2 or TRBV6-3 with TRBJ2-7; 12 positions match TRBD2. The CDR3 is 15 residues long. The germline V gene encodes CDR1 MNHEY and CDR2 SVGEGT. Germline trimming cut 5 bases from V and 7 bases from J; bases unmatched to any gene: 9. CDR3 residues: CASSGLAGLGWEQYF. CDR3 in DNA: TGTGCCAGCAGTGGACTAGCGGGGCTCGGGTGGGAGCAGTACTTC.

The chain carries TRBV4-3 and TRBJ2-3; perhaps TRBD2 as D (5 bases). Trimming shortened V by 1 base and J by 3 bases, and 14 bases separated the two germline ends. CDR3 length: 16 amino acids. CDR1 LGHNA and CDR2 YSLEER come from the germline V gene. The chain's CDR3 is CASSQGGGGSTDTQYF. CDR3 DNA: TGCGCCAGCAGCCAAGGCGGTGGCGGGTCTACAGATACGCAGTATTTT.

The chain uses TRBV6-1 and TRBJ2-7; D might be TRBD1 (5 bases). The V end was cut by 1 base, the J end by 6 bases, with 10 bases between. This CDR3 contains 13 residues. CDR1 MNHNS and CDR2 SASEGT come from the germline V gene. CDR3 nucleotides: TGTGCCAGCAGTGAAGGGGCAGGGCGCGAGCAGTACTTC. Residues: CASSEGAGREQYF.

CDR3 residues: CASSLQGQDFYEQYF. The CDR3 nucleotides are TGTGCCAGCAGCTTGCAAGGACAGGACTTCTACGAGCAGTACTTC. V and J are TRBV5-6 and TRBJ2-7; 7 nucleotides line up with TRBD1. The V gene's germline CDR1 is SGHDT and CDR2 YYEEEE. V was clipped by 1 base and J by 3 bases; unmatched bases: 7. The CDR3 has 15 residues.

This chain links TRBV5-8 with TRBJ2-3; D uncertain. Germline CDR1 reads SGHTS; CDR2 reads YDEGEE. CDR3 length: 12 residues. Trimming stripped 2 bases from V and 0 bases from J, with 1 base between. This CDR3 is CASSLSTDTQYF. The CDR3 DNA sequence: TGTGCCAGCAGCTTAAGCACAGATACGCAGTATTTT.

CDR3 residues: CASSRQGSYNEQFF. CDR3 coding DNA: TGTGCCAGCAGCAGACAGGGTTCCTACAATGAGCAGTTCTTC. The V gene is TRBV5-6, the J gene TRBJ2-1; 7 positions agree with TRBD1. The ends lost 4 bases at V and 1 base at J; junction bases unmatched: 2. Looked up from germline, CDR1 is SGHDT and CDR2 is YYEEEE. CDR3 size: 14 residues. The whole variable domain, remainder taken from reference TRBV5-6 and TRBJ2-1, is DAGVTQSPTHLIKTRGQQVTLRCSPKSGHDTVSWYQQALGQGPQFIFQYYEEEERQRGNFPDRFSGHQFPNYSSELNVNALLLGDSALYLCASSRQGSYNEQFFGPGTRLTVL.

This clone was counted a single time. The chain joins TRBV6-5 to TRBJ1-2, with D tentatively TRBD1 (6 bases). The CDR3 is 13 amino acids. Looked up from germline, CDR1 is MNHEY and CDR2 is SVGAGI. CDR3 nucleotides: TGTGCTACCCGGTCAACGGGGGGCGAAGGCTACACCTTC. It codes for CATRSTGGEGYTF.

This CDR3 is CASSVPGTEAFF. CDR3 coding DNA: TGTGCCAGCAGTGTGCCCGGCACTGAAGCTTTCTTT. The gene calls are TRBV6-1 and TRBJ1-1, with D unresolved. Germline CDR1 reads MNHNS; CDR2 reads SASEGT. Between the trimmed V and J ends, which lost 4 bases and 4 bases, there was a span of 7 bases. This CDR3 region has 12 residues.

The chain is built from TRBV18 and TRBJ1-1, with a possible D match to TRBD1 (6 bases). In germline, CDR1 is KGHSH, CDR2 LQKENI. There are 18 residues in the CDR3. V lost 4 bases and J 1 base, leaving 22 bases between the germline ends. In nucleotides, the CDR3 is TGTGCCAGCTCACGGGCCGTACTAGGGGGTGAAAAGAACACTGAAGCTTTCTTT. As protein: CASSRAVLGGEKNTEAFF.

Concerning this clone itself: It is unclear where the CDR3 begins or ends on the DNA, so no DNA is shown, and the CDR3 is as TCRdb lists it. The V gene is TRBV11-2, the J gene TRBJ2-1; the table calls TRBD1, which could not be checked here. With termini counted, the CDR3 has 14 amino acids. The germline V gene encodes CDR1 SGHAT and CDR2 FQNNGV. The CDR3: CASSLVARGNEGFF.

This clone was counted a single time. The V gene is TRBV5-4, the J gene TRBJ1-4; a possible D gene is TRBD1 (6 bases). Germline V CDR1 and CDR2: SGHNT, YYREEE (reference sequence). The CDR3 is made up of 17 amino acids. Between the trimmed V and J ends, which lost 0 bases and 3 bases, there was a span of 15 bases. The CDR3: CASSLGAIQGANEKLFF. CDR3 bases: TGTGCCAGCAGCTTGGGTGCCATACAGGGAGCTAATGAAAAACTGTTTTTT.

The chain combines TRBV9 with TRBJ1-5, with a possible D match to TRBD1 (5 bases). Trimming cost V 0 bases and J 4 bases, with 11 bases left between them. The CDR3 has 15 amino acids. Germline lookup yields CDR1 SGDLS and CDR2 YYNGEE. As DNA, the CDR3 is TGTGCCAGCAGCGTAGACGGGGCGCGGAATCAGCCCCAGCATTTT. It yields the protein CASSVDGARNQPQHF.

For the CDR3, the DNA is TGTGCCAGCAGTTCATGGGGCAGAACTAATGAAAAACTGTTTTTT. Amino acids: CASSSWGRTNEKLFF. The chain recombines TRBV6-2 or TRBV6-3 with TRBJ1-4, with D tentatively TRBD1 (5 bases). Germline V gene lookup returns CDR1 MNHEY and CDR2 SVGEGT. The CDR3 has 15 residues. V was clipped by 4 bases and J by 1 base, with 10 bases between them.

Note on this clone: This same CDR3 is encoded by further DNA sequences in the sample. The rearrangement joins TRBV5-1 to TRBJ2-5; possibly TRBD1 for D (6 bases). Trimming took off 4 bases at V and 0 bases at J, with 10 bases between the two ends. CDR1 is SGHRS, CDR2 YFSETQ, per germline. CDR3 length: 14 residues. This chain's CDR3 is CASSPGQYQETQYF. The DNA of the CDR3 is TGCGCCAGCAGCCCGGGACAATACCAAGAGACCCAGTACTTC.

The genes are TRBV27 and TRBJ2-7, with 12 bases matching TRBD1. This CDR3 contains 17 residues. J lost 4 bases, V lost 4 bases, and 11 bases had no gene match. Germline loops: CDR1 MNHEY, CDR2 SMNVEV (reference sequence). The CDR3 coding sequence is TGTGCCAGCAGTTCAGCCCCCTCGGGACAGGGGGCTTACGAGCAGTACTTC. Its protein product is CASSSAPSGQGAYEQYF.

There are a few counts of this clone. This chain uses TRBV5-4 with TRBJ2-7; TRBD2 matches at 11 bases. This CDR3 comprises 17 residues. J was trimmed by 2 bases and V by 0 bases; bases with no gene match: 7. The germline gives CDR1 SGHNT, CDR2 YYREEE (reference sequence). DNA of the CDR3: TGTGCCAGCAGCTTGGGGATTGGGACTAGCGGTCCCTACGAGCAGTACTTC. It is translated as CASSLGIGTSGPYEQYF.

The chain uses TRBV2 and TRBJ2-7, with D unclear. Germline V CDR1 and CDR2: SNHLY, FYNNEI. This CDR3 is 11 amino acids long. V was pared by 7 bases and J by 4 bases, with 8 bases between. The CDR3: CASMEGYEQYF. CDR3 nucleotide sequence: TGTGCCAGCATGGAAGGGTACGAGCAGTACTTC.

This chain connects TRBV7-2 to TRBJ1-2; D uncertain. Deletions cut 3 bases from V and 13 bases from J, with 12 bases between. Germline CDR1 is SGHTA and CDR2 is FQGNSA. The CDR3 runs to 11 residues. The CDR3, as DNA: TGTGCCAGCAGCTTCAGGACGGACTGCACCTTC. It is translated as CASSFRTDCTF. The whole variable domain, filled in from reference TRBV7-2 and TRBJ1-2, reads GAGVSQSPSNKVTEKGKDVELRCDPISGHTALYWYRQSLGQGLEFLIYFQGNSAPDKSGLPSDRFSAERTGGSVSTLTIQRTQQEDSAVYLCASSFRTDCTFGSGTRLTVV.

The CDR3 sequence: CASSFRQVNQPQHF. Written as DNA, the CDR3 is TGTGCCAGTAGTTTTCGACAGGTAAATCAGCCCCAGCATTTT. J is TRBJ1-5 and V is TRBV19; a possible D gene is TRBD1 (6 bases). Trimming removed 5 bases at V and 4 bases at J, with 12 bases between. The CDR3 is made up of 14 amino acids. Germline CDR1 and CDR2: LNHDA and SQIVND (reference sequence).

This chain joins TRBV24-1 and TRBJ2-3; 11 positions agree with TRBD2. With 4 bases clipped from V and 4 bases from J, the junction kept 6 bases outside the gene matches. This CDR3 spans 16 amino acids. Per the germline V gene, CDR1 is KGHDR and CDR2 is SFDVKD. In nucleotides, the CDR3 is TGTGCCACCAGTGACTTCCTAGCGGGAGGACCAGATACGCAGTATTTT. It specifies CATSDFLAGGPDTQYF.

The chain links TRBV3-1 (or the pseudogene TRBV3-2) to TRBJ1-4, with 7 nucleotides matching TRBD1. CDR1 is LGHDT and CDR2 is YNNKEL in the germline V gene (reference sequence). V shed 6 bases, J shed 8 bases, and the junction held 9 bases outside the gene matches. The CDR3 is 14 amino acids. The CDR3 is CASRDTGAREKLFF. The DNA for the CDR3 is TGTGCCAGCAGAGACACAGGGGCGAGAGAAAAACTGTTTTTT.

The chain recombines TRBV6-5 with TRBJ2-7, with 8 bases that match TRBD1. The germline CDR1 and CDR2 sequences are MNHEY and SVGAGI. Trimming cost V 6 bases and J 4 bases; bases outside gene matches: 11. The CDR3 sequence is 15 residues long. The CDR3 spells CASRSDGTGEYEQYF. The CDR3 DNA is TGTGCCAGCAGGTCCGACGGGACAGGAGAATACGAGCAGTACTTC.

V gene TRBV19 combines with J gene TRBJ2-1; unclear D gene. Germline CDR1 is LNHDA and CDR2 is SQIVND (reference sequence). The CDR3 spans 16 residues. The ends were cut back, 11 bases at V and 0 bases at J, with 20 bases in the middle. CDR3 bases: TGTGCCGCCAGTAGTATGTCAGTAAGCTCCTACAATGAGCAGTTCTTC. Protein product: CAASSMSVSSYNEQFF.

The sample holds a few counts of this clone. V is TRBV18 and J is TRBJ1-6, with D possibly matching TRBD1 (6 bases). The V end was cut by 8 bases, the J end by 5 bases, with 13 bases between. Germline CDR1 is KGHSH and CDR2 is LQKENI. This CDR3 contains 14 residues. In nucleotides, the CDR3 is TGTGCCAGCGCCCCGGGACAAAATAATTCACCCCTCCACTTT. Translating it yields CASAPGQNNSPLHF.

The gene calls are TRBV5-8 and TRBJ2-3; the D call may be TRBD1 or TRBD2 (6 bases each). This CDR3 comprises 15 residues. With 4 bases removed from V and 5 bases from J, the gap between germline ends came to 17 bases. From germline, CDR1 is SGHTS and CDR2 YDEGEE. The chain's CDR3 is CASSNGWGAEDTQYF. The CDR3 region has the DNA TGTGCCAGCAGCAATGGTTGGGGGGCGGAAGATACGCAGTATTTT.